This T cell receptor beta chain emerged from a study of blood T cell repertoires in COVID-19. Study-level information: Both acute and convalescent COVID-19 samples were obtained from the United States, Italy and Spain. PBMCs, B-cell-depleted T cells, or T cells provided the cDNA or gDNA that made up the material.

Deletions cut 3 bases from V and 0 bases from J, with 14 bases between. CDR1 and CDR2 from the germline V gene are SNHLY and FYNNEI. This CDR3 region has 16 residues. In the original processing: Amplifying reference gene primers gave estimates of nucleated cell counts. Using immunoSEQ multiplex PCR, the repertoire was profiled, and TCRdb retains in-frame clones only, with some absent. V, J and clone size reflect that table, while D and trimming were determined from the DNA. The sample includes a few hundred thousand clones, 70% to 90% of them seen just once. This clone was detected once. This TCR came from a man between 40 and 49 years old with acute or convalescent COVID-19. The sequenced sample consisted of peripheral blood. V gene TRBV2 combines with J gene TRBJ1-1; possibly TRBD1 for D (5 bases). DNA for the CDR3: TGTGCCAGCAGTGACCTCTCGGTCAGGGTGAACACTGAAGCTTTCTTT. Residues: CASSDLSVRVNTEAFF. Full variable domain (outside the CDR3, taken from reference TRBV2 and TRBJ1-1): EPEVTQTPSHQVTQMGQEVILRCVPISNHLYFYWYRQILGQKVEFLVSFYNNEISEKSEIFDDQFSVERPDGSNFTLKIRSTKLEDSAMYFCASSDLSVRVNTEAFFGQGTRLTVV.